These T cell receptor beta chains were read from a single sample in a study of T cells after yellow fever vaccination. MiXCR, run by TCRdb on the 5' RACE reads, gives a single entry per CDR3 protein. The sample gives 300,000 to 350,000 distinct CDR3 sequences, 8% to 9.5% of which show up once; roughly 18% is in the top ten. This sample comprised PBMCs, obtained around 45 days after the first yellow fever vaccination. The receptors here all came from a man between 18 and 29 years old who received the YFV17D yellow fever vaccine. CDR3s include the opening cysteine and the closing phenylalanine or tryptophan. D genes are given only for firm matches. Size is stated for part of the rows, as once, few or many counts, or as a class when the clone is expanded.

TRBD1 | TRBJ1-1 | TRBV5-1 | - | TGCGCCAGCCGTACCGGGACAGGGGGCGAGGGCACTGAAGCTTTCTTT | CASRTGTGGEGTEAFF
- | TRBJ1-4 | TRBV15 | - | TGTGCCACCTCAGCGCGGAACAATGAAAAACTGTTTTTT | CATSARNNEKLFF
TRBD1 | TRBJ2-7 | TRBV10-3 | few | TGTGCCATCAGCGACAGGGAACACTACGAGCAGTACTTC | CAISDREHYEQYF
- | TRBJ2-1 | TRBV20-1 | - | TGCAGTGCTAGGGGGCAGGCCGGCTACAATGAGCAGTTCTTC | CSARGQAGYNEQFF
TRBD1 | TRBJ1-5 | TRBV6-2/TRBV6-3 | few | TGTGCCAGCAGTTCGCGACAGGGTTTACAGCCCCAGCATTTT | CASSSRQGLQPQHF
- | TRBJ2-2 | TRBV7-2 | few | TGTGCCAGCAGACCTACATCGAACACCGGGGAGCTGTTTTTT | CASRPTSNTGELFF
- | TRBJ1-1 | TRBV10-3 | - | TGTGCCATCAGTCCTGGGGGGACCGGGGAGGGTTCTGAAGCTTTCTTT | CAISPGGTGEGSEAFF
- | TRBJ2-2 | TRBV6-2/TRBV6-3 | many | TGTGCCAGCAGTCGGAGCGGGGAGCTGTTTTTT | CASSRSGELFF
- | TRBJ2-3 | TRBV30 | - | TGTGCCTACCGTACCGGGATTGGAGGGACAGATACGCAGTATTTT | CAYRTGIGGTDTQYF
- | TRBJ2-5 | TRBV7-2 | many | TGTGCCAGCAGCACATCCGGGGGCGGGGAGACCCAGTACTTC | CASSTSGGGETQYF
- | TRBJ2-2 | TRBV4-3 | - | TGCGCCAGCAGCCAAGAGGTTCTAGAGAACACCGGGGAGCTGTTTTTT | CASSQEVLENTGELFF
TRBD1 | TRBJ1-1 | TRBV5-6 | - | TGTGCCAGCAGCGAAGGACCGGGACAGGGGAGCCAAGCTTTCTTT | CASSEGPGQGSQAFF
TRBD1 | TRBJ1-2 | TRBV7-2 | few | TGTGCCAGCAGCGGGTCGGGACAGGGTTTCGGCTACACCTTC | CASSGSGQGFGYTF
TRBD1 | TRBJ1-5 | TRBV20-1 | - | TGCAGTGCTAGGCACAGGGGAAGGGGCAATCAGCCCCAGCATTTT | CSARHRGRGNQPQHF
- | TRBJ1-6 | TRBV23-1 | few | TGCGCCAGCAGTCATCCGCGCAGGCCAGATTCACCCCTCCACTTT | CASSHPRRPDSPLHF
TRBD2 | TRBJ2-5 | TRBV4-2 | few | TGTGCCAGCAGCATCGCCGGGGCTAGCGGACAAGAGACCCAGTACTTC | CASSIAGASGQETQYF
TRBD2 | TRBJ2-3 | TRBV4-2 | few | TGTGCCAGCAGCCAAGATCCCGGGGGGGCCAATCCCGCCACAGATACGCAGTATTTT | CASSQDPGGANPATDTQYF
TRBD1 | TRBJ2-1 | TRBV27 | - | TGTGCCAGCAGTTTTGGGACAGGCCACTACAATGAGCAGTTCTTC | CASSFGTGHYNEQFF
- | TRBJ2-7 | TRBV12-3/TRBV12-4 | - | TGTGCCAGCAGTTTAGTGGCTTACGAGCAGTACTTC | CASSLVAYEQYF
TRBD2 | TRBJ2-5 | TRBV4-3 | - | TGCGCCAGCAGCCAAGCGGAAGCGGGGGGTCGTAGAGAGACCCAGTACTTC | CASSQAEAGGRRETQYF
TRBD2 | TRBJ2-1 | TRBV12-5 | - | TGTGCTAGTGGATCGAGATTAGCGGGACCCTACAATGAGCAGTTCTTC | CASGSRLAGPYNEQFF
- | TRBJ2-3 | TRBV24-1 | few | TGTGCCACCAGTGATAGCGGCACAGATACGCAGTATTTT | CATSDSGTDTQYF
- | TRBJ1-2 | TRBV6-5 | few | TGTGCCAGCAGTTACTCGAGGTGGAGCGCGGGCTACACCTTC | CASSYSRWSAGYTF
- | TRBJ2-6 | TRBV7-6 | - | TGTGCCAGCAGTAGACAGTTGAGCTCTGGGGCCAACGTCCTGACTTTC | CASSRQLSSGANVLTF
TRBD1 | TRBJ2-7 | TRBV6-6 | few | TGTGCCACCAGGGACAGGCGAGTCCACGAGCAGTACTTC | CATRDRRVHEQYF
- | TRBJ2-1 | TRBV30 | many | TGTGCCTGGAATAGGGTCGAGGATGAGCAGTTCTTC | CAWNRVEDEQFF
- | TRBJ2-1 | TRBV7-9 | few | TGTGCCAGCAGCCCCCCCAAGGGGGTCATAGTTGGTGAGCAGTTCTTC | CASSPPKGVIVGEQFF
TRBD1 | TRBJ2-1 | TRBV9 | few | TGTGCCAGCAGAGCAGGGGGCAGGGATGAGCAGTTCTTC | CASRAGGRDEQFF
- | TRBJ2-3 | TRBV6-5 | - | TGTGCCAGCAGTTACTACGGCTCTGGCACAGATACGCAGTATTTT | CASSYYGSGTDTQYF
- | TRBJ2-1 | TRBV7-9 | - | TGTGCCAGCAGTCCGGGGGTCGCGCAGTTCTTC | CASSPGVAQFF
- | TRBJ2-7 | TRBV5-6 | - | TGTGCCAGCAGCTATTCTCCCTCCTACGAGCAGTACTTC | CASSYSPSYEQYF
TRBD2 | TRBJ2-7 | TRBV3-1 | - | TGTGCCAGCAGCCAAGGACTAGCGATCCCCTACGAGCAGTACTTC | CASSQGLAIPYEQYF
- | TRBJ1-1 | TRBV6-2/TRBV6-3 | - | TGTGCCAGCAGTCGAATTCCCCGGACAGAACTGAACACTGAAGCTTTCTTT | CASSRIPRTELNTEAFF
TRBD1 | TRBJ1-1 | TRBV27 | - | TGTGCCAGCAGTCCCCAGACAGGGGGCGACACTGAAGCTTTCTTT | CASSPQTGGDTEAFF
TRBD1 | TRBJ2-2 | TRBV7-2 | many | TGTGCCAGCAGCCGGACAGGCGGGGAGCTGTTTTTT | CASSRTGGELFF
- | TRBJ2-2 | TRBV15 | many | TGTGCCACCAGCAGAGGTCGGGGCACCGGGGAGCTGTTTTTT | CATSRGRGTGELFF
TRBD1 | TRBJ2-1 | TRBV6-1 | - | TGTGCCAGCCCCCGGCAGGGGGATAATGAGCAGTTCTTC | CASPRQGDNEQFF
TRBD1 | TRBJ1-5 | TRBV15 | - | TGTGCCACCAGCCGGACAGGGAGGGGGGATCAGCCCCAGCATTTT | CATSRTGRGDQPQHF
TRBD1 | TRBJ2-1 | TRBV6-4 | few | TGTGCCAGCAGTGGCAACAGGGGGGAGCAGTTCTTC | CASSGNRGEQFF
- | TRBJ2-4 | TRBV12-3/TRBV12-4 | few | TGTGCCAGCAGTTTTAACTTAGCCAAAAACATTCAGTACTTC | CASSFNLAKNIQYF
- | TRBJ2-5 | TRBV11-2 | few | TGTGCCAGCAGCTTCCGGGACTTGAAAGAGACCCAGTACTTC | CASSFRDLKETQYF
- | TRBJ1-6 | TRBV18 | - | TGTGCCAGCTCAAGGGGGAGCGCCGAATCACCCCTCCACTTT | CASSRGSAESPLHF
- | TRBJ2-2 | TRBV7-9 | few | TGTGCCAGCAGCCCCCGGCGGGCAGGGGTGACCGGGGAGCTGTTTTTT | CASSPRRAGVTGELFF
TRBD1 | TRBJ2-7 | TRBV29-1 | few | TGCAGCGTTGTACGACAGGGTTTCTACGAGCAGTACTTC | CSVVRQGFYEQYF
TRBD1 | TRBJ1-2 | TRBV9 | few | TGTGCCAGCAGCGCTTCACCTGCGGGACAGGTTAACTATGGCTACACCTTC | CASSASPAGQVNYGYTF
- | TRBJ2-1 | TRBV20-1 | - | TGCAGTGCTCGCAGCGGAGGGTACAATGAGCAGTTCTTC | CSARSGGYNEQFF
- | TRBJ1-4 | TRBV7-2 | - | TGTGCCAGCAGCTCCCTGGGGCCCTACGAAAAACTGTTTTTT | CASSSLGPYEKLFF
- | TRBJ2-5 | TRBV23-1 | - | TGCGCCAGCAGTGGCCTGCACAGCGAGGGGGAGACCCAGTACTTC | CASSGLHSEGETQYF
- | TRBJ1-5 | TRBV12-3/TRBV12-4 | - | TGTGCCAGCAGCCGTTCCACAGGGAATCAGCCCCAGCATTTT | CASSRSTGNQPQHF
TRBD1 | TRBJ1-1 | TRBV28 | - | TGTGCCAGTGACAGGGTGGGCACTGAAGCTTTCTTT | CASDRVGTEAFF
- | TRBJ1-2 | TRBV3-1 | - | TGTGCCAGCAGCCAAAGGGATGGCTATGGCTACACCTTC | CASSQRDGYGYTF
TRBD1 | TRBJ2-5 | TRBV6-2/TRBV6-3 | - | TGTGCCAGCAGTTGGGGACAGGGCCGGGAGACCCAGTACTTC | CASSWGQGRETQYF
- | TRBJ1-2 | TRBV11-1 | - | TGTGCCAGCAGCTTAGTAGGGGCTGGCTACACCTTC | CASSLVGAGYTF
- | TRBJ2-7 | TRBV12-3/TRBV12-4 | few | TGTGCCAGCAGTTTCAACTCGGTCTACGAGCAGTACTTC | CASSFNSVYEQYF
- | TRBJ2-1 | TRBV5-1 | - | TGCGCCAGCAGCTCCGACAGGTCCAACAATGAGCAGTTCTTC | CASSSDRSNNEQFF
- | TRBJ2-6 | TRBV20-1 | - | TGCAGTGCTAGAACGCAGGGCCATAGCTCTGGGGCCAACGTCCTGACTTTC | CSARTQGHSSGANVLTF
- | TRBJ1-2 | TRBV7-9 | - | TGTGCCAGCAGCTCCTCAGGGCACTATGGCTACACCTTC | CASSSSGHYGYTF
TRBD1 | TRBJ2-5 | TRBV13 | - | TGTGCCATCAGCTATAGTACAGGGGGCAGTTCGGGAGAGACCCAGTACTTC | CAISYSTGGSSGETQYF
TRBD1 | TRBJ2-2 | TRBV6-2/TRBV6-3 | many | TGTGCCAGCAGCAGGGGGCCCGGGGAGCTGTTTTTT | CASSRGPGELFF